These T cell receptor beta chains were read from a single sample in a study of patients and donors after allogeneic stem cell transplantation. TCRdb re-called the RT-PCR reads with MiXCR, one entry per CDR3 protein. The table lists 100,000 to 130,000 distinct CDR3 sequences, around 38% of them singletons. The material sequenced was blood, either unsorted or a sorted T cell fraction (not recorded which). The receptors originated from a human donor who was either an allogeneic HSCT recipient or a stem cell or donor lymphocyte infusion donor (not recorded which). It is not recorded whose cells these are; they may come from a transplant donor. Both conserved end residues are part of each CDR3. Each record gives: V gene, D gene, clone size, J gene, CDR3 DNA, CDR3 protein. D genes are given only for firm matches. The size entry is marked missing in some rows and otherwise reads once, few, many or a size class.

V: TRBV28
D: .
size: few
J: TRBJ1-1
DNA: TGTGCCAGCAGTCCCTGGGGGAACACTGAAGCTTTCTTT
CDR3: CASSPWGNTEAFF

V: TRBV27
D: .
size: .
J: TRBJ1-2
DNA: TGTGCCAGCAGTTTATTAGGGGAGCTCCCTAACTATGGCTACACCTTC
CDR3: CASSLLGELPNYGYTF

V: TRBV3-1
D: TRBD2
size: .
J: TRBJ2-1
DNA: TGTGCCAGCAGCCATGGGACTACAAGGAGCTCCTACAATGAGCAGTTCTTC
CDR3: CASSHGTTRSSYNEQFF

V: TRBV11-2
D: TRBD2
size: .
J: TRBJ2-1
DNA: TGTGCCAGCAGCTTAGTGGACGGGAGGGTCGATGAGCAGTTCTTC
CDR3: CASSLVDGRVDEQFF

V: TRBV29-1
D: .
size: many
J: TRBJ1-2
DNA: TGCAGCGTTGAGAAGATCCACAAGGGTGGCTACACCTTC
CDR3: CSVEKIHKGGYTF

V: TRBV29-1
D: .
size: few
J: TRBJ1-2
DNA: TGCAGCGTTGAGTCCAGCTATGGCTACACCTTC
CDR3: CSVESSYGYTF

V: TRBV7-9
D: .
size: few
J: TRBJ2-1
DNA: TGTGCCAGCAGCGTGGGACAGAATAGGGGGGTTTTGTTCTTC
CDR3: CASSVGQNRGVLFF

V: TRBV5-5
D: .
size: .
J: TRBJ1-1
DNA: TGTGCCAGCCGTGGGGAGGGGAGGCGGAACACTGAAGCTTTCTTT
CDR3: CASRGEGRRNTEAFF

V: TRBV3-1
D: .
size: many
J: TRBJ2-3
DNA: TGTGCCAGCAGCCACGGTGGTATTGGAGATACGCAGTATTTT
CDR3: CASSHGGIGDTQYF

V: TRBV12-3/TRBV12-4
D: .
size: medium-sized
J: TRBJ1-2
DNA: TGTGCCAGCAGTCGCGGATCCTATGGCTACACCTTC
CDR3: CASSRGSYGYTF

V: TRBV6-6
D: .
size: .
J: TRBJ1-2
DNA: TGTGCCAGCTTAGCCGGGAGTGGCTACACCTTC
CDR3: CASLAGSGYTF

V: TRBV10-3
D: TRBD2
size: .
J: TRBJ2-5
DNA: TGTGCCATCAGTGCCCATCCACTAGCGGAAGAGACCCAGTACTTC
CDR3: CAISAHPLAEETQYF

V: TRBV7-2
D: .
size: .
J: TRBJ1-5
DNA: TGTGCCAGCAGCTTATGGCACACTAGCAATCAGCCCCAGCATTTT
CDR3: CASSLWHTSNQPQHF

V: TRBV20-1
D: TRBD2
size: .
J: TRBJ2-1
DNA: TGCAGTGCTACTAGCGGGAGGGCGAGCTCCTACAATGAGCAGTTCTTC
CDR3: CSATSGRASSYNEQFF

V: TRBV12-3/TRBV12-4
D: TRBD1
size: .
J: TRBJ1-4
DNA: TGTGCCAGCAGTTCCCGGATACAGGGGGTTCTCGCAACTAATGAAAAACTGTTTTTT
CDR3: CASSSRIQGVLATNEKLFF

V: TRBV6-5
D: TRBD1
size: .
J: TRBJ1-2
DNA: TGTGCCAGCAGGGACAGGGGAGGCGGCTACACCTTC
CDR3: CASRDRGGGYTF

V: TRBV5-5
D: TRBD2
size: few
J: TRBJ2-7
DNA: TGTGCCAGCAGCTCCCCGGGGCTAGCGGGGAGCTCCTACGAGCAGTACTTC
CDR3: CASSSPGLAGSSYEQYF

V: TRBV20-1
D: .
size: few
J: TRBJ1-1
DNA: TGCAGTGCTAGTAAGGGTTCAAACACTGAAGCTTTCTTT
CDR3: CSASKGSNTEAFF

V: TRBV6-5
D: .
size: .
J: TRBJ1-5
DNA: TGTGCCAGCGGTCAATATAGCAATCAGCCCCAGCATTTT
CDR3: CASGQYSNQPQHF

V: TRBV29-1
D: .
size: .
J: TRBJ1-2
DNA: TGCAGCGTTGAGGAAAACTATGGCTACACCTTC
CDR3: CSVEENYGYTF

V: TRBV6-5
D: .
size: .
J: TRBJ1-1
DNA: TGTGCCAGCATATCGCTTGGGGTCACTGAAGCTTTCTTT
CDR3: CASISLGVTEAFF

V: TRBV7-2
D: .
size: few
J: TRBJ1-5
DNA: TGTGCCAGCAGCTTAGACCCCTCGGGTCAGCCCCAGCATTTT
CDR3: CASSLDPSGQPQHF